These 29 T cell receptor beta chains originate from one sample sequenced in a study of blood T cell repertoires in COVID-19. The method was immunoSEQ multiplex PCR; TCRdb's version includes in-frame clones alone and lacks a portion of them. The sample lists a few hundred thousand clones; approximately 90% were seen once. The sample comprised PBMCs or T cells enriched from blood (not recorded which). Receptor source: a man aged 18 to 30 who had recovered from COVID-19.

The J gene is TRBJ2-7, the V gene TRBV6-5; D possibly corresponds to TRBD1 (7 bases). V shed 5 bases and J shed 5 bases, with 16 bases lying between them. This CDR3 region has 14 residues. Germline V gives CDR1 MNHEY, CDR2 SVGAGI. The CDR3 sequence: CASSRQGQRDEQYF. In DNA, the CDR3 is TGTGCCAGCAGTCGACAGGGTCAGCGGGACGAGCAGTACTTC.

The CDR3 is CASSSTFRGDTDTQYF. The DNA for the CDR3 is TGTGCCAGCAGCTCGACATTTAGGGGTGACACAGATACGCAGTATTTT. The chain combines TRBV7-6 with TRBJ2-3; the D gene is possibly TRBD1 (5 bases). This CDR3 is 16 amino acids long. V lost 4 bases to trimming and J lost 2 bases, with 16 bases between them. Germline-derived CDR1 and CDR2 are SGHVS and FNYEAQ.

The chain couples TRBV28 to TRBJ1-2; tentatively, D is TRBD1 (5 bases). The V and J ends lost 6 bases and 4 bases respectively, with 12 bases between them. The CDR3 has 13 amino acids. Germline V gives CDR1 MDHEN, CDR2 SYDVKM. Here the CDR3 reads CASRTGAVYGYTF. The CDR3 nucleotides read TGTGCCAGCAGAACAGGAGCTGTCTATGGCTACACCTTC.

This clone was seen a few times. CDR3 DNA sequence: TGTGCCAGCAGCCTAGGGACTAGCGAATCCTACGAGCAGTACTTC. It translates to CASSLGTSESYEQYF. This chain uses TRBV7-6 with TRBJ2-7, with TRBD2 matching 10 bases. The J segment lost 1 base and the V segment lost 5 bases, leaving 5 bases of the junction unmatched. The CDR3 has 15 amino acids. From germline, CDR1 is SGHVS and CDR2 FNYEAQ. The entire variable domain, with the rest obtained from reference TRBV7-6 and TRBJ2-7, is as follows: GAGVSQSPRYKVTKRGQDVALRCDPISGHVSLYWYRQALGQGPEFLTYFNYEAQQDKSGLPNDRFSAERPEGSISTLTIQRTEQRDSAMYRCASSLGTSESYEQYFGPGTRLTVT.

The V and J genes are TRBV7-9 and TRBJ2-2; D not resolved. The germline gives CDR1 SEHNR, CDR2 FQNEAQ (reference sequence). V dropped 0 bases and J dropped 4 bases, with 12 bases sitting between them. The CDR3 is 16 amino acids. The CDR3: CASSLALWRSTGELFF. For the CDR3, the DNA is TGTGCCAGCAGCTTAGCTTTATGGCGGAGCACCGGGGAGCTGTTTTTT.

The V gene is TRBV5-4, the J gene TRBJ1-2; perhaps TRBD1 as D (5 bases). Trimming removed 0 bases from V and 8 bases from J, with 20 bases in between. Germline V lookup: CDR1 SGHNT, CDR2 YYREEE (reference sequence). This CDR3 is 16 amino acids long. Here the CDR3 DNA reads TGTGCCAGCAGCTTGGAGGTTCAGGACACACAGACGGGCTACACCTTC. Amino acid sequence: CASSLEVQDTQTGYTF. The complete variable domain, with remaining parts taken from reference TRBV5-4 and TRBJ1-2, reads ETGVTQSPTHLIKTRGQQVTLRCSSQSGHNTVSWYQQALGQGPQFIFQYYREEENGRGNFPPRFSGLQFPNYSSELNVNALELDDSALYLCASSLEVQDTQTGYTFGSGTRLTVV.

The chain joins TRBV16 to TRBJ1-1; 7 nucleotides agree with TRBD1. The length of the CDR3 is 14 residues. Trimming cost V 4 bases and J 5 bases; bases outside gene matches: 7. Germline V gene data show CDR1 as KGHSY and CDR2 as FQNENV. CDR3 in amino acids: CASSLQGMRTEAFF. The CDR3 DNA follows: TGTGCCAGCAGCCTACAGGGGATGAGGACTGAAGCTTTCTTT.

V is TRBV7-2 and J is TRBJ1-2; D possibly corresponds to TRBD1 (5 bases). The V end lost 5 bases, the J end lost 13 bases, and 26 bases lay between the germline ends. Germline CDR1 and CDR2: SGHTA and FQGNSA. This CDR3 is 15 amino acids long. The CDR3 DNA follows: TGTGCCAGCAGCCCCCTGGTAGGAGGGGCCGGGGAGTGCACCTTC. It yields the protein CASSPLVGGAGECTF.

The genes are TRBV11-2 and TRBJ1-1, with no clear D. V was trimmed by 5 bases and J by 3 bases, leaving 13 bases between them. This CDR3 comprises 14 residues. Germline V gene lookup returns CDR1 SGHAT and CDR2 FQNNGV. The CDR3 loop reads CASSPRFQDTEAFF. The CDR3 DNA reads TGTGCCAGCAGCCCCCGTTTTCAGGACACTGAAGCTTTCTTT.

The CDR3, as DNA: TGCAGTGCTTCTATTCCAGGGGGGAAGTTCTTC. Translated, it gives CSASIPGGKFF. The chain couples TRBV20-1 to TRBJ2-1; weak D call: TRBD1 (7 bases). The CDR3 is 11 amino acids. The V end lost 5 bases, the J end lost 14 bases, and 16 bases lay between the germline ends. Germline V lookup: CDR1 DFQATT, CDR2 SNEGSKA (reference sequence).

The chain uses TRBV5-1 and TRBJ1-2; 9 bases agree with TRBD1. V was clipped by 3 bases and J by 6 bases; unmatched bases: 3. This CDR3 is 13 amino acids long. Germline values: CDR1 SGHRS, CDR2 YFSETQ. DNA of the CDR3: TGCGCCAGCAGCTCCAGACAGGGGGATGGCTACACCTTC. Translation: CASSSRQGDGYTF.

The CDR3 region is CSASRGQMIQETQYF. The CDR3 nucleotides are TGCAGTGCTAGTAGGGGACAGATGATCCAAGAGACCCAGTACTTC. The chain couples TRBV20-1 to TRBJ2-5, with 7 bases fitting TRBD1. Germline V gives CDR1 DFQATT, CDR2 SNEGSKA (reference sequence). V lost 3 bases to trimming and J lost 1 base; unmatched junction nucleotides: 8. The CDR3 sequence is 15 residues long.

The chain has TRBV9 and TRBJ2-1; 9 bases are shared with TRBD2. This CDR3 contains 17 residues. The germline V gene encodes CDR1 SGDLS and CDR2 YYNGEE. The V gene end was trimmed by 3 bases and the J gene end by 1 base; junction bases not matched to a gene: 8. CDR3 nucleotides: TGTGCCAGCAGCGCCTCCCAGACTAGCGGTTCCTACAATGAGCAGTTCTTC. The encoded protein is CASSASQTSGSYNEQFF.

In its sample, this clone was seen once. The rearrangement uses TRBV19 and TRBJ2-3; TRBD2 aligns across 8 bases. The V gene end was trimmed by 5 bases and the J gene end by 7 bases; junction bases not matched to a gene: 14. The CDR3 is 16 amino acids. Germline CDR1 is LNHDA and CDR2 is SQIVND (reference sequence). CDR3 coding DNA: TGTGCCAGTAGTCTCGGACTAGCTGGTGTACGAAATACGCAGTATTTT. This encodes CASSLGLAGVRNTQYF.

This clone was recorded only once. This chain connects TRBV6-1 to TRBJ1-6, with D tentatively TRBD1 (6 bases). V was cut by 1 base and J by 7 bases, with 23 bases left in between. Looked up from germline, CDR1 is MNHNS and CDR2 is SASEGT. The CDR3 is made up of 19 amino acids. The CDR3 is CASSEGGHRVPTRNSPLHF. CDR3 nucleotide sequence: TGTGCCAGCAGTGAAGGGGGTCACAGGGTCCCTACTAGGAATTCACCCCTCCACTTT.

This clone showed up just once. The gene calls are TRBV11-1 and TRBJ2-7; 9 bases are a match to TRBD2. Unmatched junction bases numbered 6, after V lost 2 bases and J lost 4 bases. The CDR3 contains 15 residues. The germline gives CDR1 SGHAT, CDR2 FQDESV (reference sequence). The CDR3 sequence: CASSLLGLAAYEQYF. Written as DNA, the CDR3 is TGTGCCAGCAGCTTACTGGGACTAGCAGCTTACGAGCAGTACTTC.

CDR3 DNA sequence: TGTGCCAGCAGTTCAACCCTGCCAGCGCCCGCCCAGCATTTT. It codes for CASSSTLPAPAQHF. The chain employs TRBV28 and TRBJ1-5; D is uncertain. Germline V gene sequence: CDR1 MDHEN, CDR2 SYDVKM. V was pared by 4 bases and J by 11 bases, with 18 bases between. This CDR3 comprises 14 residues.

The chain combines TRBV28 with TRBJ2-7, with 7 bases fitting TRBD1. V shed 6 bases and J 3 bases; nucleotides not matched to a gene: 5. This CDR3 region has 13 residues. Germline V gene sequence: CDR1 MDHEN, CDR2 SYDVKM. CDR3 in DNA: TGTGCCAGCAGCCCCGGGACAGACTACGAGCAGTACTTC. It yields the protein CASSPGTDYEQYF. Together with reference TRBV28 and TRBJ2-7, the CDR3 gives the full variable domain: DVKVTQSSRYLVKRTGEKVFLECVQDMDHENMFWYRQDPGLGLRLIYFSYDVKMKEKGDIPEGYSVSREKKERFSLILESASTNQTSMYLCASSPGTDYEQYFGPGTRLTVT.

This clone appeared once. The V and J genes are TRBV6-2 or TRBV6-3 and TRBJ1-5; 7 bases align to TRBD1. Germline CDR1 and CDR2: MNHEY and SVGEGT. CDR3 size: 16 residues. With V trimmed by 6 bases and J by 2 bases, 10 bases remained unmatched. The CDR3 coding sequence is TGTGCCAGCAGCCCCTTCGGACAGGTAGGCAATCAGCCCCAGCATTTT. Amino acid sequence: CASSPFGQVGNQPQHF.

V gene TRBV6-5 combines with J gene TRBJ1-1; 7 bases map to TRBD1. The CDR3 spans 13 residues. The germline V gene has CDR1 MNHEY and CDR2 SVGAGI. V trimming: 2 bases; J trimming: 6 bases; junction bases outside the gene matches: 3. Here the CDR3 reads CASSYLQGSEAFF. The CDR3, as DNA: TGTGCCAGCAGTTACCTACAGGGGTCTGAAGCTTTCTTT.

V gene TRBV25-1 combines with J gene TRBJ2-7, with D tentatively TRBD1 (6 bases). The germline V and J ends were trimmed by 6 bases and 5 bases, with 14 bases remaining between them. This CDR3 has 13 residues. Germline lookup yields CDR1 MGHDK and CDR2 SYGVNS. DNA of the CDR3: TGTGCCAGCAGGGGCACAGGGATCCACGAGCAGTACTTC. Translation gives CASRGTGIHEQYF.

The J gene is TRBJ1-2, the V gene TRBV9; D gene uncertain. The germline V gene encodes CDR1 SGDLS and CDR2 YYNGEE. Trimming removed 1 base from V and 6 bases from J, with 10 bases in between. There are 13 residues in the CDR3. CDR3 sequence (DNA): TGTGCCAGCAGCGTACCGCCTGAGGATGGCTACACCTTC. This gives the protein CASSVPPEDGYTF.

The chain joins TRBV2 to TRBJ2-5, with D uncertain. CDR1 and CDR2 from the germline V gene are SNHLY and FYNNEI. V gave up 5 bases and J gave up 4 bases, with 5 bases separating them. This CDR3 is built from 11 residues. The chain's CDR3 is CASSSGETQYF. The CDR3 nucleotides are TGTGCCAGCAGTTCCGGAGAGACCCAGTACTTC. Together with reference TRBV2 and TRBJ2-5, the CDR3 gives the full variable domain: EPEVTQTPSHQVTQMGQEVILRCVPISNHLYFYWYRQILGQKVEFLVSFYNNEISEKSEIFDDQFSVERPDGSNFTLKIRSTKLEDSAMYFCASSSGETQYFGPGTRLLVL.

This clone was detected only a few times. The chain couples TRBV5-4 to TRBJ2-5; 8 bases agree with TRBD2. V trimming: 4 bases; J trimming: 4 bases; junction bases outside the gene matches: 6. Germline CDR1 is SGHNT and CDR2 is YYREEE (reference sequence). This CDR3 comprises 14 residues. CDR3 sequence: CASSPGGERETQYF. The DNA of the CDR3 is TGTGCCAGCAGCCCCGGGGGGGAAAGAGAGACCCAGTACTTC.

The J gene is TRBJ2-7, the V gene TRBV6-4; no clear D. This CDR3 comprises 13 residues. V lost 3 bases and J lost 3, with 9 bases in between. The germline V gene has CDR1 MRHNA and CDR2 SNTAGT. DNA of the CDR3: TGTGCCAGCAGTGAAGTCCCGGGCTACGAGCAGTACTTC. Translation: CASSEVPGYEQYF.

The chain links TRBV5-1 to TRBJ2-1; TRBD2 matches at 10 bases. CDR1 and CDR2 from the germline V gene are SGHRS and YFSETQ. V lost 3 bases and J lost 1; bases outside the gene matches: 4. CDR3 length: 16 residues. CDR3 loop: CASSYLAGASYNEQFF. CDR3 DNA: TGCGCCAGCAGCTACCTAGCGGGAGCGTCCTACAATGAGCAGTTCTTC.

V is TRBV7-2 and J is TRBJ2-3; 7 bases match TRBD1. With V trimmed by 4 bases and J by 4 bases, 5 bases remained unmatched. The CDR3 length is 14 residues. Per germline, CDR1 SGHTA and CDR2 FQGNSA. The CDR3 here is CASSSQGEADTQYF. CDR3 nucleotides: TGTGCCAGCAGCTCCCAGGGGGAAGCAGATACGCAGTATTTT.

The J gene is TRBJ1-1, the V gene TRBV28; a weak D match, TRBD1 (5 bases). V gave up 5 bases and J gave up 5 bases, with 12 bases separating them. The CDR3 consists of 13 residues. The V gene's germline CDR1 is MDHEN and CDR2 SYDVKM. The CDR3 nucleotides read TGTGCCAGCAGTCCCGGGGGACGGACTGAAGCTTTCTTT. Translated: CASSPGGRTEAFF.

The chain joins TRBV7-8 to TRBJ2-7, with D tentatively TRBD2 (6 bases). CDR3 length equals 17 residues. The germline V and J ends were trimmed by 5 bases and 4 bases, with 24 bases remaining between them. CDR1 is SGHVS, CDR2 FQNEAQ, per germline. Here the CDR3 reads CASSPPLAIGRRYEQYF. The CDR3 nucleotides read TGTGCCAGCAGCCCTCCTCTAGCCATCGGGAGAAGGTACGAGCAGTACTTC.